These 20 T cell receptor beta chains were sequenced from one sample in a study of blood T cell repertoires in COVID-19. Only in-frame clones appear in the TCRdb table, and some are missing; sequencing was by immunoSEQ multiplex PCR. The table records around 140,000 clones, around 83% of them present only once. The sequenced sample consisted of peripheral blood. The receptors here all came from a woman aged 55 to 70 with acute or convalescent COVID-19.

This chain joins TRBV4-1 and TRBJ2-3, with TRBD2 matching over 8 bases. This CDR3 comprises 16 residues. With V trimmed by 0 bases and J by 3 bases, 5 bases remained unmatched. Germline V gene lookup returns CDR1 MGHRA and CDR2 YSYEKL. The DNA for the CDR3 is TGCGCCAGCAGCCAAGATCCGGGACTAGAGACAGATACGCAGTATTTT. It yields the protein CASSQDPGLETDTQYF.

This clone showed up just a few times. CDR3 coding DNA: TGTGCCAGCAGCTCTAGGGTAGCGGGGGGGCCAGAGACCCAGTACTTC. Amino acid sequence: CASSSRVAGGPETQYF. The chain employs TRBV11-3 and TRBJ2-5; TRBD2 agrees at 11 bases. This CDR3 is built from 16 residues. Germline lookup yields CDR1 SGHNT and CDR2 YENEEA. Trimming removed 4 bases from V and 4 bases from J; junction bases left unmatched: 8.

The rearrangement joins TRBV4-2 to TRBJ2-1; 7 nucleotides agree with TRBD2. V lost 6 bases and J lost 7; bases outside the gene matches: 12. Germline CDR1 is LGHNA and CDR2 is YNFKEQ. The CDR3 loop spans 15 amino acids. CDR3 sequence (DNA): TGTGCCAGCAGTCTCGGGACTATCCCTCAAAATGAGCAGTTCTTC. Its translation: CASSLGTIPQNEQFF.

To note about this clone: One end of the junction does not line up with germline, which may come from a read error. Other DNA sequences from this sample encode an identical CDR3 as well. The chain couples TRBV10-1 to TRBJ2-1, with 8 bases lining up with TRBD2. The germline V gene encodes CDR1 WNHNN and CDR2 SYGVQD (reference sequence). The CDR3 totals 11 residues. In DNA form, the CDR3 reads TGTGCCAGCAGCCGGGGGGGAGAGCAGTTCTTC. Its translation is CASSRGGEQFF.

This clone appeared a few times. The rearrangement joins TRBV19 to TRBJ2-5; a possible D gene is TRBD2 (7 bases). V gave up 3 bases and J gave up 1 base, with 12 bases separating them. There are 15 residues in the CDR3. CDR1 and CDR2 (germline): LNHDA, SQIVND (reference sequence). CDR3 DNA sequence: TGTGCCAGTAGTATGCATGCGGGGGCCCAAGAGACCCAGTACTTC. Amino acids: CASSMHAGAQETQYF.

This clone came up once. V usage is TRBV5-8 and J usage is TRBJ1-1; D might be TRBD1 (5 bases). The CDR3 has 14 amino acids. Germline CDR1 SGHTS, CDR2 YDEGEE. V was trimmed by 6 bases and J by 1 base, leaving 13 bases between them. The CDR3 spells CASNLAGTNTEAFF. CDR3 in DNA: TGTGCCAGCAATTTAGCGGGGACGAACACTGAAGCTTTCTTT.

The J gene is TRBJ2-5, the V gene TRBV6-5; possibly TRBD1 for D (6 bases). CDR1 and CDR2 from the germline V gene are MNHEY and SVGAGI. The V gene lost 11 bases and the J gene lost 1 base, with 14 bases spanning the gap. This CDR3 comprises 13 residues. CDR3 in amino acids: CAVSMGAQETQYF. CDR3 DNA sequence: TGTGCCGTCTCTATGGGGGCCCAAGAGACCCAGTACTTC.

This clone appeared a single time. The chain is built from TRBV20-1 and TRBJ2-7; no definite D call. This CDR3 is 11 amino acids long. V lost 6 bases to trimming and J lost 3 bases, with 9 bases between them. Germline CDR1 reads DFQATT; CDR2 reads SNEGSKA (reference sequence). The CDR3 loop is CSASAGYEQYF. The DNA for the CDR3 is TGCAGTGCCTCCGCCGGCTACGAGCAGTACTTC.

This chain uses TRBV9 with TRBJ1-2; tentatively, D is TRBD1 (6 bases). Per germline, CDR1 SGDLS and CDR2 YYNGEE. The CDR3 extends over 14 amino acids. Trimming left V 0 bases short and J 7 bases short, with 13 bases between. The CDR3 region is CASSVGQDRLGYTF. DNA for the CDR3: TGTGCCAGCAGCGTAGGACAGGATCGACTTGGCTACACCTTC.

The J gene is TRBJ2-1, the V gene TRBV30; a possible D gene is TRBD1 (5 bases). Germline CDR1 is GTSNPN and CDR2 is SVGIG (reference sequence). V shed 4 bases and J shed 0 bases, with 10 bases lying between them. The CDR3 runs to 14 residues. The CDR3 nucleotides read TGTGCCTGGAACCAGGGTTCCTCCTACAATGAGCAGTTCTTC. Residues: CAWNQGSSYNEQFF.

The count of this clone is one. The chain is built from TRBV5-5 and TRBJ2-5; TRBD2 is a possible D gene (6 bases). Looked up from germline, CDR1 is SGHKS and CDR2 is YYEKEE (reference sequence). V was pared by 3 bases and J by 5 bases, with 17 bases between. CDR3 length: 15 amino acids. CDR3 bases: TGTGCCAGCAGCTCCTGGAGGGCAGGCGGGGAGACCCAGTACTTC. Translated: CASSSWRAGGETQYF.

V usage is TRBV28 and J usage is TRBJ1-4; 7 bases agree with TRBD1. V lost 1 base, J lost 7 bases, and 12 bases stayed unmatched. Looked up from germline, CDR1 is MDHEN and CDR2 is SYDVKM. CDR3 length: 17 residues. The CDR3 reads CASSLSAPGTDFEKLFF. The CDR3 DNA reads TGTGCCAGCAGTTTATCCGCCCCCGGGACAGACTTTGAAAAACTGTTTTTT.

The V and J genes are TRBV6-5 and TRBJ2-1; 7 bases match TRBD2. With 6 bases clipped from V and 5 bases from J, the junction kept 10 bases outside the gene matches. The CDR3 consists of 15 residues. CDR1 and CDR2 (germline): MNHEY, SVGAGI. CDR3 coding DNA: TGTGCCAGCAGCCAACGACTGGGGGGGGACAATGAGCAGTTCTTC. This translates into CASSQRLGGDNEQFF.

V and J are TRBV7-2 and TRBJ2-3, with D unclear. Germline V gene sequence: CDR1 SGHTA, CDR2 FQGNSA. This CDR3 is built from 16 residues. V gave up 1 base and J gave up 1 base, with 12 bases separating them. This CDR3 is CASSLDLKRGTDTQYF. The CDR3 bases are TGTGCCAGCAGCTTAGACCTGAAACGCGGCACAGATACGCAGTATTTT.

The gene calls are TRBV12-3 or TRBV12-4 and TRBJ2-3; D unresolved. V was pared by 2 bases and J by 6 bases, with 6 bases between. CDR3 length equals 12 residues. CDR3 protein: CASSLSRDTQYF. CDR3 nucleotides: TGTGCCAGCAGTTTAAGTCGGGATACGCAGTATTTT.

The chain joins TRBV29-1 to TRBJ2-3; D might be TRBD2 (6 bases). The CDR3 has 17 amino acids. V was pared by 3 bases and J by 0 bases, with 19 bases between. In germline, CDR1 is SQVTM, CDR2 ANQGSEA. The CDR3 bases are TGCAGCGTTGACCGTAGTGGCGGGGCCCCTAGCACAGATACGCAGTATTTT. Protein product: CSVDRSGGAPSTDTQYF.

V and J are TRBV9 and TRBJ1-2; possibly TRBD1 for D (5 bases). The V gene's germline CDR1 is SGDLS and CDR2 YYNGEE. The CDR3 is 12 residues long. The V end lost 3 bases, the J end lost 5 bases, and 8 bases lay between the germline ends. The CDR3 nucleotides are TGTGCCAGCAGCGACGGGACTTATGGCTACACCTTC. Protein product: CASSDGTYGYTF. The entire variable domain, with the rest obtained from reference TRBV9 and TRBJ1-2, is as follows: DSGVTQTPKHLITATGQRVTLRCSPRSGDLSVYWYQQSLDQGLQFLIQYYNGEERAKGNILERFSAQQFPDLHSELNLSSLELGDSALYFCASSDGTYGYTFGSGTRLTVV.

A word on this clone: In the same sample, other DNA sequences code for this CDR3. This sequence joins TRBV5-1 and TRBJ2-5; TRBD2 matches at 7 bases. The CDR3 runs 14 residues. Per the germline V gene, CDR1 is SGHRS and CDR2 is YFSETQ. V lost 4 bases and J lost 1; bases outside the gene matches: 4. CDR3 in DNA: TGCGCCAGCAGCCCTGGGGGGGTCCAAGAGACCCAGTACTTC. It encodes CASSPGGVQETQYF.

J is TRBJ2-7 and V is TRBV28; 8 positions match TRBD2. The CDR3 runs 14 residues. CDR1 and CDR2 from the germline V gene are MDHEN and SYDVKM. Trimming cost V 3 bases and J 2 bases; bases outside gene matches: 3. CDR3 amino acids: CASSLRGAPYEQYF. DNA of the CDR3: TGTGCCAGCAGTTTGCGGGGGGCACCCTACGAGCAGTACTTC.

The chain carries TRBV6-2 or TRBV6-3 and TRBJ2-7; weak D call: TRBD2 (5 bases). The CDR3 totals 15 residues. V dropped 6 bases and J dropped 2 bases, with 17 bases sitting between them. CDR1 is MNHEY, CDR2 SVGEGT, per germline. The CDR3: CASSPWRVDPYEQYF. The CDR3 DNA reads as TGTGCCAGCAGCCCCTGGCGGGTGGACCCCTACGAGCAGTACTTC.